This is a list of T cell receptor beta chains from one sample in a study of Graves' ophthalmopathy and Graves' hyperthyroidism. TCRdb independently ran MiXCR on the multiplex PCR reads; one entry per CDR3 protein. The sample has about 370,000 distinct CDR3 sequences; about 17% are singletons. Specimen: peripheral blood. These receptors all stem from an adult woman with stable Graves' hyperthyroidism. The CDR3 runs from the conserved cysteine through the conserved F or W. The D gene is left open where the match is weak.

TRBD1 TRBV6-5 CASGVKDRGRSEQYF
NA TRBV11-2 CASSLGPREYEQYF
NA TRBV28 CASSFSGIGTGELFF
NA TRBV25-1 CASSEPRASGELFF
NA TRBV2 CAGHSWQSETQYF
NA TRBV24-1 CATSDSGARQYF
NA TRBV4-1 CASSQQTANYGYTF
TRBD2 TRBV5-1 CASSTGTTQETQYF
NA TRBV6-1 CASSDAGALQETQYF
NA TRBV28 CASSLFHDTNYEQYF
NA TRBV28 CASSLWGRNHEQYF
NA TRBV4-2 CASSQGQPSGNTIYF
TRBD1 TRBV7-9 CASSGTGIYEQYF
NA TRBV12-5 CASTGGGPRETQYF
NA TRBV12-3/TRBV12-4 CASSGMGNTEAFF
NA TRBV6-2/TRBV6-3 CASSYSGGFGNSPLHF
NA TRBV7-9 CASSEQGGTEACF
NA TRBV3-1 CASSQDGGGWLHTGELFF
NA TRBV11-1 CASSENGGTNEKLFF
TRBD2 TRBV7-2 CASSLYSLTSGSGGTGELFF
NA TRBV20-1 CSARLLSYNSPLHF
NA TRBV28 CATSSRGPNTEAFF
TRBD2 TRBV6-2/TRBV6-3 CASSSRLAGGLETQYF
NA TRBV30 CAWTPGGIAYEQYF
TRBD2 TRBV18 CASSPGTSGSTYEQYF
TRBD2 TRBV12-3/TRBV12-4 CASSLALATYEQYF
NA TRBV7-2 CASSLGITTGELFF
NA TRBV6-2/TRBV6-3 CASADRNYGYTF
NA TRBV5-6 CASSGGPIYGYTF
NA TRBV20-1 CSASEGTDSNQPQHF
NA TRBV7-2 CASSSDTAYEQYF